These 4 T cell receptor beta chains came from one sample sequenced in a study of immune evolution from preneoplasia to lung adenocarcinoma. Sequenced by immunoSEQ multiplex PCR; TCRdb stores in-frame clones only, minus some. The sample carries about 5,700 clones, around 80% recorded once. Sequenced material: FFPE minimally invasive lung adenocarcinoma tissue. All receptors come from a person aged 60-79 years with lung adenocarcinoma.

The V and J genes are TRBV2 and TRBJ1-5, with D unresolved. Deletions cut 7 bases from V and 4 bases from J, with 11 bases between. This CDR3 has 13 amino acids. The germline gives CDR1 SNHLY, CDR2 FYNNEI. The CDR3 region has the DNA TGTGCCAGCACCGCAGTGGGTAATCAGCCCCAGCATTTT. This gives the protein CASTAVGNQPQHF.

The chain couples TRBV7-3 to TRBJ2-5; D remains unclear. This CDR3 is built from 13 residues. Germline V gene sequence: CDR1 SGHTA, CDR2 FQGTGA. V lost 2 bases and J 5 bases, leaving 9 bases between the germline ends. DNA of the CDR3: TGTGCCAGCAGCTTATCCGCGAGCGAGACCCAGTACTTC. Encoded protein: CASSLSASETQYF.

The genes are TRBV7-2 and TRBJ2-3, with TRBD2 matching 8 bases. CDR3 size: 16 residues. V was clipped by 5 bases and J by 5 bases; unmatched bases: 12. Germline assignment: CDR1 SGHTA and CDR2 FQGNSA. This chain's CDR3 is CASSPGGAGGGDTQYF. Here the CDR3 DNA reads TGTGCCAGCAGCCCCGGGGGGGCGGGTGGGGGAGATACGCAGTATTTT.

The rearrangement joins TRBV28 to TRBJ2-3; weak D call: TRBD2 (6 bases). V dropped 3 bases and J dropped 2 bases, with 15 bases sitting between them. CDR1 is MDHEN and CDR2 is SYDVKM in the germline V gene. The CDR3 extends over 16 amino acids. CDR3 DNA sequence: TGTGCCAGCAGTTTGGAGGGCTTGACCCTCACAGATACGCAGTATTTT. This gives the protein CASSLEGLTLTDTQYF. Looking up the rest from reference TRBV28 and TRBJ2-3 gives the full variable domain: DVKVTQSSRYLVKRTGEKVFLECVQDMDHENMFWYRQDPGLGLRLIYFSYDVKMKEKGDIPEGYSVSREKKERFSLILESASTNQTSMYLCASSLEGLTLTDTQYFGPGTRLTVL.